This T cell receptor (beta chain) was retrieved from a study of T cell clonotyping in hematopoietic cell transplantation. Study-wide findings and caveats: At the given depth, recipient repertoires were over 95% de novo clonotypes.

Of note for this clone: What it binds is unknown.

V lost 4 bases and J 0 bases, leaving 9 bases between the germline ends. CDR1 and CDR2 from the germline V gene are SNHLY and FYNNEI. The CDR3 sequence is 14 residues long. Using immunoSEQ multiplex PCR, the repertoire was profiled, and TCRdb retains in-frame clones only, with some absent. The sample has approximately 44,000 clones, around 95% seen once; the top ten hold about 0.81%. V and J are TRBV2 and TRBJ1-2, with D unclear. This clonotype was sampled from a woman between 50 and 59 years old in good health. Some clones in this sample may be carry-over from other donors' samples. Specimen: peripheral blood mononuclear cells. The CDR3, as DNA: TGTGCCAGCAGTGTGGCTGGAGCTAACTATGGCTACACCTTC. This translates into CASSVAGANYGYTF.